Listed below are T cell receptor beta chains from one sample, sequenced in a study of T cell responses to AZD1222 COVID-19 vaccine. The method was immunoSEQ multiplex PCR; TCRdb's version includes in-frame clones alone and lacks a portion of them. The sample carries some 70,000 clones, roughly 89% recorded once. Here the sequenced sample was peripheral blood, taken on day 0 of AZD1222 vaccination. The origin of the receptors is an adult in good health. CDR3s include the opening cysteine and the closing phenylalanine or tryptophan. Fields, in order: V gene, CDR3 length, J gene, clone size, D gene, CDR3 DNA, CDR3 protein. A D gene is named only where the DNA matches it firmly. The listing skips clone size in some rows; elsewhere it reads once, few, many or a size class.

V: TRBV20-1; length: 11; J: TRBJ2-5; size: .; D: .; DNA: TGCAGTGCCCGGGAGACTGAGACCCAGTACTTC; CDR3: CSARETETQYF
V: TRBV19; length: 14; J: TRBJ2-7; size: .; D: .; DNA: TGTGCCAGTAGTGATCCCGTCGTGTCCTACGAGCAGTACTTC; CDR3: CASSDPVVSYEQYF
V: TRBV6-4; length: 13; J: TRBJ1-6; size: .; D: .; DNA: TGTGCCAGCAGTGACGAGTCCGGGTCACCCCTCCACTTT; CDR3: CASSDESGSPLHF
V: TRBV5-1; length: 15; J: TRBJ1-4; size: .; D: .; DNA: TGCGCCAGCAGCCCTACAGCAGCAACTAATGAAAAACTGTTTTTT; CDR3: CASSPTAATNEKLFF
V: TRBV28; length: 14; J: TRBJ1-1; size: .; D: .; DNA: TGTGCCAGCAGTCGACAGTTCATGAACACTGAAGCTTTCTTT; CDR3: CASSRQFMNTEAFF
V: TRBV11-1; length: 16; J: TRBJ2-3; size: .; D: .; DNA: TGTGCCAGCAGCTTAGTTGGTGCTCCTAGCACAGATACGCAGTATTTT; CDR3: CASSLVGAPSTDTQYF
V: TRBV30; length: 12; J: TRBJ1-1; size: .; D: .; DNA: TGTGCCTGGAGGGATCGGAACACTGAAGCTTTCTTT; CDR3: CAWRDRNTEAFF
V: TRBV7-9; length: 14; J: TRBJ1-1; size: .; D: .; DNA: TGTGCCAGCAGCTCAGAGACTCGGGACACTGAAGCTTTCTTT; CDR3: CASSSETRDTEAFF
V: TRBV24-1; length: 16; J: TRBJ2-4; size: .; D: .; DNA: TGTGCCATCTCCACCCCCCGGTGGTGGGCCAAAAACATTCAGTACTTC; CDR3: CAISTPRWWAKNIQYF
V: TRBV30; length: 12; J: TRBJ1-1; size: .; D: .; DNA: TGTGCCTGGAGTGTAACGGTTCAGCGCGCTTTCTTT; CDR3: CAWSVTVQRAFF
V: TRBV6-5; length: 15; J: TRBJ1-3; size: .; D: .; DNA: TGTGCCACTAAGGACGGGGGGGCAGTTGGAAACACCATATATTTT; CDR3: CATKDGGAVGNTIYF
V: TRBV6-5; length: 12; J: TRBJ1-4; size: .; D: TRBD1; DNA: TGTGCCAGCAGGTCACAGGGACAGAAACTGTTTTTT; CDR3: CASRSQGQKLFF
V: TRBV19; length: 15; J: TRBJ2-4; size: .; D: .; DNA: TGTGCCAGTAGTATGCGGGATGGGGCCAAAAACATTCAGTACTTC; CDR3: CASSMRDGAKNIQYF
V: TRBV24-1; length: 15; J: TRBJ2-7; size: .; D: TRBD1; DNA: TGTGCCACCAGTGACTCAGGACAGGGAAGCTACGAGCAGTACTTC; CDR3: CATSDSGQGSYEQYF
V: TRBV7-2; length: 18; J: TRBJ1-2; size: once; D: .; DNA: TGTGCCAGCAGCTTAGTGGGTGGGACACCCTTGACCGGGTATGGCTACACCTTC; CDR3: CASSLVGGTPLTGYGYTF
V: TRBV7-9; length: 15; J: TRBJ2-4; size: .; D: .; DNA: TGTGCCAGCAGCTATGGGGGCGCGACCAAAAACATTCAGTACTTC; CDR3: CASSYGGATKNIQYF
V: TRBV28; length: 15; J: TRBJ1-2; size: .; D: TRBD1; DNA: TGTGCCAGCAGTTCATCCGGGACAGCTAACTATGGCTACACCTTC; CDR3: CASSSSGTANYGYTF
V: TRBV2; length: 13; J: TRBJ2-1; size: few; D: .; DNA: TGTGCCAGCAGTGAACCCTTCACCGATGAGCAGTTCTTC; CDR3: CASSEPFTDEQFF
V: TRBV7-3; length: 20; J: TRBJ2-3; size: .; D: .; DNA: TGTGCCAGCAGCTTAACACCTCGTCGGGGCTCCTTTGTTAGCACAGATACGCAGTATTTT; CDR3: CASSLTPRRGSFVSTDTQYF
V: TRBV6-5; length: 15; J: TRBJ2-3; size: once; D: TRBD1; DNA: TGTGCCAGCAGTTCCGGGACAGGGGTTCCAGATACGCAGTATTTT; CDR3: CASSSGTGVPDTQYF
V: TRBV28; length: 14; J: TRBJ2-7; size: .; D: .; DNA: TGTGCCAGCAGTTTGACACCCGGCCCCTACGAGCAGTACTTC; CDR3: CASSLTPGPYEQYF
V: TRBV30; length: 13; J: TRBJ1-2; size: .; D: .; DNA: TGTGCCTGGAGTAAAGGGGAGGACTATGGCTACACCTTC; CDR3: CAWSKGEDYGYTF
V: TRBV3-1/TRBV3-2; length: 15; J: TRBJ2-2; size: once; D: .; DNA: TGTGCCAGCACCCTAGACAGAGCGAAGACCGGGGAGCTGTTTTTT; CDR3: CASTLDRAKTGELFF
V: TRBV6-5; length: 13; J: TRBJ1-2; size: once; D: .; DNA: TGTGCCAGCAGTTACGGGCAGTTTACTGGCTACACCTTC; CDR3: CASSYGQFTGYTF
V: TRBV4-3; length: 16; J: TRBJ1-6; size: .; D: .; DNA: TGCGCCAGCAGCCAAGCATCGGGGGTTGTGGGATCACCCCTCCACTTT; CDR3: CASSQASGVVGSPLHF
V: TRBV3-1/TRBV3-2; length: 15; J: TRBJ1-6; size: .; D: .; DNA: TGTGCCAGCAGCCATTCCCCCATCTATAATTCACCCCTCCACTTT; CDR3: CASSHSPIYNSPLHF
V: TRBV30; length: 13; J: TRBJ1-1; size: .; D: .; DNA: TGTGCCTGGACGGGCAGGGAAAAGATAGGCGCTTTCTTT; CDR3: CAWTGREKIGAFF
V: TRBV6-2/TRBV6-3; length: 16; J: TRBJ1-1; size: .; D: TRBD1; DNA: TGTGCCAGCAGTTACGTAAAGACACAGGGGGACACTGAAGCTTTCTTT; CDR3: CASSYVKTQGDTEAFF
V: TRBV11-3; length: 13; J: TRBJ1-2; size: .; D: TRBD1; DNA: TGTGCCAGCAGCCGAAGTCAGGGGGTTGGCTACACCTTC; CDR3: CASSRSQGVGYTF
V: TRBV7-3; length: 14; J: TRBJ2-3; size: .; D: TRBD1; DNA: TGTGCCAGCAGCTGGGACAGGGGCACAGATACGCAGTATTTT; CDR3: CASSWDRGTDTQYF
V: TRBV12-3/TRBV12-4; length: 13; J: TRBJ1-4; size: .; D: TRBD1; DNA: TGTGCCAGCAGCACGGGACAGGGGGGGAAACTGTTTTTT; CDR3: CASSTGQGGKLFF
V: TRBV9; length: 14; J: TRBJ1-2; size: .; D: .; DNA: TGTGCCAGCAGCGTAGAGCCAGGTGGCTATGGCTACACCTTC; CDR3: CASSVEPGGYGYTF
V: TRBV7-8; length: 15; J: TRBJ2-7; size: .; D: .; DNA: TGTGCCAGCAGCTTTAGGGGCCCAAGTCGGTACGAGCAGTACTTC; CDR3: CASSFRGPSRYEQYF
V: TRBV4-3; length: 17; J: TRBJ1-3; size: .; D: TRBD1; DNA: TGCGCCAGCAGCCAAGATGGACAGGCGATCTCTGGAAACACCATATATTTT; CDR3: CASSQDGQAISGNTIYF
V: TRBV29-1; length: 15; J: TRBJ2-3; size: .; D: .; DNA: TGCAGTTTTCCCAGGGCTGGGGGTGGCACAGATACGCAGTATTTT; CDR3: CSFPRAGGGTDTQYF
V: TRBV10-2; length: 13; J: TRBJ2-3; size: .; D: .; DNA: TGCGCCAGCAGTGACATGAGCACAGATACGCAGTATTTT; CDR3: CASSDMSTDTQYF
V: TRBV6-6; length: 14; J: TRBJ1-3; size: .; D: .; DNA: TGTGCCAGCAGTTATCTGACGGCTGGAAACACCATATATTTT; CDR3: CASSYLTAGNTIYF
V: TRBV30; length: 14; J: TRBJ1-2; size: .; D: TRBD1; DNA: TGTGCCTGGCTCACAGACAGGGCTAACTATGGCTACACCTTC; CDR3: CAWLTDRANYGYTF
V: TRBV2; length: 12; J: TRBJ1-6; size: few; D: .; DNA: TGTGCCAGCAGTGAGGGTAGTTCACCCCTCCACTTT; CDR3: CASSEGSSPLHF
V: TRBV4-3; length: 17; J: TRBJ2-2; size: .; D: .; DNA: TGCGCCAGCAGCCCTAAACTAAGTAGCCCAGACACCGGGGAGCTGTTTTTT; CDR3: CASSPKLSSPDTGELFF